The 28 T cell receptor beta chains below all came from one sample that was sequenced in a study of T-cell reconstitution after alpha-beta-depleted transplantation in children. Unique molecular identifiers featured in how the TCRbeta library was prepared. TCRdb analysed the PCR reads with MiXCR anew, one entry per CDR3 protein. The repertoire holds about 200,000 distinct CDR3 sequences, with roughly 14% as singletons. The sample here was PBMCs from the stem cell graft donor, taken from the stem cell graft. The receptors come from a human donor who donated a stem cell graft to a child with acute lymphoblastic leukemia.

This clonotype was picked up many times. The chain combines TRBV9 with TRBJ2-5; 14 positions match TRBD2. Germline loops: CDR1 SGDLS, CDR2 YYNGEE. The CDR3 sequence is 15 residues long. After removal of 4 bases from V and 4 bases from J, the junction contained 3 bases not matched to a gene. The DNA for the CDR3 is TGTGCCAGCAGCCTTGGACTAGCGGGAGGAGAGACCCAGTACTTC. Encoded protein: CASSLGLAGGETQYF.

This clonotype has a count of ten or more. The chain combines TRBV5-1 with TRBJ1-4, with D unclear. Germline V gives CDR1 SGHRS, CDR2 YFSETQ. V was cut by 1 base and J by 7 bases, with 8 bases left in between. The CDR3 covers 13 residues. The CDR3 loop is CASSLSRGEKLFF. In DNA form, the CDR3 reads TGCGCCAGCAGCTTGAGCCGGGGTGAAAAACTGTTTTTT.

This clonotype has at least ten counts. V usage is TRBV20-1 and J usage is TRBJ2-2, with D possibly being TRBD2 (6 bases). Trimming pared 0 bases from V and 0 bases from J, leaving 8 bases between. This CDR3 contains 15 residues. The germline gives CDR1 DFQATT, CDR2 SNEGSKA (reference sequence). CDR3 in DNA: TGCAGTGCTAGAGAGCCGGGGGCGAACACCGGGGAGCTGTTTTTT. Its translation: CSAREPGANTGELFF.

This clonotype was recorded a few times. V is TRBV11-2 and J is TRBJ1-1; 11 bases match TRBD1. Losses at the gene ends were 1 base for V and 5 bases for J; bases not matched to a gene: 9. Germline V gene data show CDR1 as SGHAT and CDR2 as FQNNGV. The CDR3 has 17 amino acids. The CDR3 sequence: CASSLVPGQGVWTEAFF. CDR3 in DNA: TGTGCCAGCAGCTTAGTACCGGGACAGGGGGTTTGGACTGAAGCTTTCTTT.

This clonotype was picked up many times. The chain couples TRBV29-1 to TRBJ2-1; 8 bases are a match to TRBD2. Germline loops: CDR1 SQVTM, CDR2 ANQGSEA. The CDR3 is made up of 11 amino acids. The CDR3 sequence is CRRSGTGEQFF. In nucleotides, the CDR3 is TGCCGCCGTAGCGGGACGGGTGAGCAGTTCTTC.

There are a few counts of this clonotype. The CDR3 sequence is CASRTQQIMNTEAFF. The CDR3 region has the DNA TGTGCCAGCAGGACACAACAGATCATGAACACTGAAGCTTTCTTT. The chain carries TRBV12-3 or TRBV12-4 and TRBJ1-1; D gene uncertain. CDR3 length: 15 residues. V gave up 6 bases and J gave up 0 bases, with 14 bases separating them.

This clonotype has ten or more counts. The chain links TRBV28 to TRBJ2-4; TRBD1 might be the D (6 bases). In germline, CDR1 is MDHEN, CDR2 SYDVKM. V dropped 5 bases and J dropped 16 bases, with 18 bases sitting between them. CDR3 size: 12 residues. CDR3 sequence: CASSTQQGSLYF. The CDR3 nucleotides are TGTGCCAGCAGTACACAACAGGGTTCCCTATACTTC.

The chain is built from TRBV5-1 and TRBJ2-4; 8 bases match TRBD2. The CDR3 consists of 14 residues. V lost 4 bases to trimming and J lost 6 bases; unmatched junction nucleotides: 6. CDR1 is SGHRS and CDR2 is YFSETQ in the germline V gene. The CDR3 protein is CASSQTSGANIQYF. The CDR3 coding sequence is TGCGCCAGCAGCCAAACTAGCGGAGCAAACATTCAGTACTTC.

This clonotype has a count of ten or more. The gene calls are TRBV29-1 and TRBJ1-1; D is possibly TRBD1 (5 bases). The CDR3 runs 12 residues. CDR1 SQVTM and CDR2 ANQGSEA come from the germline V gene. V lost 4 bases and J lost 5, with 11 bases in between. The CDR3 region is CSVAGRNTEAFF. The CDR3 DNA reads as TGCAGCGTTGCGGGGCGAAATACTGAAGCTTTCTTT. Filled out from reference TRBV29-1 and TRBJ1-1, the complete variable domain reads SAVISQKPSRDICQRGTSLTIQCQVDSQVTMMFWYRQQPGQSLTLIATANQGSEATYESGFVIDKFPISRPNLTFSTLTVSNMSPEDSSIYLCSVAGRNTEAFFGQGTRLTVV.

In this sample, this clonotype turned up a few times. V gene TRBV7-2 combines with J gene TRBJ2-5; no clear D. This CDR3 contains 15 residues. Trimming took off 2 bases at V and 1 base at J, with 11 bases between the two ends. CDR1 is SGHTA, CDR2 FQGNSA, per germline. The CDR3 protein is CASSLISGLQETQYF. The CDR3 DNA reads TGTGCCAGCAGCTTAATTTCAGGTCTCCAAGAGACCCAGTACTTC.

This clonotype was seen many times. J is TRBJ1-2 and V is TRBV5-1; D unresolved. V lost 0 bases to trimming and J lost 5 bases, with 14 bases between them. The CDR3 sequence is 15 residues long. The germline CDR1 and CDR2 sequences are SGHRS and YFSETQ. CDR3 loop: CASSLGGQLHYGYTF. The CDR3 coding sequence is TGCGCCAGCAGCTTGGGCGGGCAGCTACATTATGGCTACACCTTC.

The chain combines TRBV11-2 with TRBJ1-1; TRBD1 agrees at 8 bases. The CDR3 length is 17 residues. V was pared by 3 bases and J by 8 bases, with 17 bases of the junction left unmatched. Germline assignment: CDR1 SGHAT and CDR2 FQNNGV. The chain's CDR3 is CASSFPGQAWGDEEAFF. CDR3 in DNA: TGTGCCAGCAGCTTCCCGGGACAGGCCTGGGGGGATGAAGAAGCTTTCTTT.

The table lists this clonotype with a few counts. This chain links TRBV12-3 or TRBV12-4 with TRBJ2-7, with 8 bases lining up with TRBD2. The CDR3 has 15 residues. J was trimmed by 5 bases and V by 4 bases; bases with no gene match: 10. Here the CDR3 reads CASSSPRLALNEQYF. CDR3 coding DNA: TGTGCCAGCAGTTCTCCGAGACTAGCGCTCAACGAGCAGTACTTC.

The table lists this clonotype with many counts. The V call is TRBV12-3 or TRBV12-4, the J call TRBJ2-5; 16 bases align to TRBD2. This CDR3 contains 16 residues. The V and J ends lost 6 bases and 5 bases, in that order; junction bases with no gene match: 6. CDR3 nucleotide sequence: TGTGCCAGCAGCTCGGGACTAGCGGGAGGGGGGGAGACCCAGTACTTC. Residues: CASSSGLAGGGETQYF.

J is TRBJ1-2 and V is TRBV2; TRBD1 matches 11 bases. The germline gives CDR1 SNHLY, CDR2 FYNNEI. Germline trimming cut 5 bases from V and 8 bases from J; bases unmatched to any gene: 7. The CDR3 spans 14 residues. The CDR3 region is CASSSWGTGGGYTF. CDR3 DNA sequence: TGTGCCAGCAGTTCCTGGGGGACAGGGGGAGGCTACACCTTC. Together with reference TRBV2 and TRBJ1-2, the CDR3 gives the full variable domain: EPEVTQTPSHQVTQMGQEVILRCVPISNHLYFYWYRQILGQKVEFLVSFYNNEISEKSEIFDDQFSVERPDGSNFTLKIRSTKLEDSAMYFCASSSWGTGGGYTFGSGTRLTVV.

The chain joins TRBV20-1 to TRBJ2-7; no clear D. This CDR3 comprises 13 residues. The germline gives CDR1 DFQATT, CDR2 SNEGSKA (reference sequence). V lost 1 base and J lost 2, with 9 bases in between. For the CDR3, the DNA is TGCAGTGCTAGAGTTGGGAACGCCTACGAGCAGTACTTC. Amino acids: CSARVGNAYEQYF.

This clonotype was recorded many times. The chain combines TRBV5-6 with TRBJ1-5, with D unclear. Germline V gene sequence: CDR1 SGHDT, CDR2 YYEEEE. CDR3 length: 17 amino acids. Trimming cost V 2 bases and J 3 bases, with 18 bases left between them. The CDR3 DNA is TGTGCCAGCAGCTTAAGGGATTCGAGCTTCTTCAATCAGCCCCAGCATTTT. Encoded protein: CASSLRDSSFFNQPQHF.

This chain joins TRBV23-1 and TRBJ1-1; D is uncertain. TRBV23-1 counts as an open reading frame of uncertain function. V was cut by 5 bases and J by 1 base, with 20 bases left in between. The CDR3 loop spans 17 amino acids. The CDR3 spells CASSISSWEQTNTEAFF. The CDR3 DNA sequence: TGCGCCAGCAGTATCAGCTCCTGGGAGCAGACGAACACTGAAGCTTTCTTT.

At least ten counts were recorded for this clonotype. This chain uses TRBV5-1 with TRBJ2-5, with no clear D. Trimming took 1 base from V and 5 from J, leaving 9 bases between them. CDR1 and CDR2 from the germline V gene are SGHRS and YFSETQ. CDR3 length: 13 residues. The CDR3 spells CASSLQKSETQYF. DNA of the CDR3: TGCGCCAGCAGCTTGCAGAAGAGTGAGACCCAGTACTTC.

This clonotype has at least ten counts. The chain couples TRBV12-3 or TRBV12-4 to TRBJ2-1; D gene uncertain. The CDR3 sequence is 15 residues long. The V and J ends lost 6 bases and 8 bases respectively, with 20 bases between them. CDR3 sequence reads: CASSPTVVADDEQFF. In nucleotides, the CDR3 is TGTGCCAGCAGCCCGACCGTGGTGGCGGACGATGAGCAGTTCTTC.

The chain recombines TRBV5-1 with TRBJ1-2, with 12 bases lining up with TRBD1. This CDR3 comprises 19 residues. Germline V gene sequence: CDR1 SGHRS, CDR2 YFSETQ. V lost 3 bases to trimming and J lost 5 bases; unmatched junction nucleotides: 17. This CDR3 is CASSSHTRDRGRVPYGYTF. CDR3 coding DNA: TGCGCCAGCAGCTCCCACACTCGGGACAGGGGGCGCGTCCCTTATGGCTACACCTTC.

This clonotype was seen at least ten times. The chain joins TRBV5-1 to TRBJ2-1; TRBD2 matches 10 bases. This CDR3 spans 18 amino acids. The germline gives CDR1 SGHRS, CDR2 YFSETQ. Trimming at V came to 1 base and at J to 4 bases, leaving 11 bases not matched to a gene. In DNA, the CDR3 is TGCGCCAGCAGCTTGAGACTGTCCCTAGCGGGGGAATACAATGAGCAGTTCTTC. This sequence encodes CASSLRLSLAGEYNEQFF. The full variable domain, in which reference TRBV5-1 and TRBJ2-1 provide the parts outside the CDR3, is KAGVTQTPRYLIKTRGQQVTLSCSPISGHRSVSWYQQTPGQGLQFLFEYFSETQRNKGNFPGRFSGRQFSNSRSEMNVSTLELGDSALYLCASSLRLSLAGEYNEQFFGPGTRLTVL.

The chain is built from TRBV7-9 and TRBJ2-5; 7 nucleotides agree with TRBD1. The J segment lost 4 bases and the V segment lost 0 bases, leaving 5 bases of the junction unmatched. Germline CDR1 reads SEHNR; CDR2 reads FQNEAQ (reference sequence). CDR3 size: 15 residues. The CDR3 sequence is CASSLAPAGGETQYF. The DNA for the CDR3 is TGTGCCAGCAGCTTAGCGCCGGCAGGGGGAGAGACCCAGTACTTC.

Many counts were recorded for this clonotype. The chain uses TRBV12-3 or TRBV12-4 and TRBJ2-2; 11 bases fit TRBD2. This CDR3 has 15 residues. V was pared by 3 bases and J by 6 bases, with 3 bases of the junction left unmatched. This chain's CDR3 is CASSFSGRAPGELFF. The CDR3 DNA is TGTGCCAGCAGTTTTAGCGGGAGGGCCCCCGGGGAGCTGTTTTTT.

This clonotype was picked up many times. This rearrangement joins TRBV5-5 to TRBJ2-3; 7 positions agree with TRBD2. Per germline, CDR1 SGHKS and CDR2 YYEKEE (reference sequence). This CDR3 region has 15 residues. Trimming removed 1 base from V and 5 bases from J; junction bases left unmatched: 7. CDR3 amino acids: CASSLRRERVDTQYF. Here the CDR3 DNA reads TGTGCCAGCAGCTTGAGGCGGGAGCGGGTAGATACGCAGTATTTT.

CDR3 bases: TGTGCCACACAGGGGTCTTCCTACGAGCAGTACTTC. This gives the protein CATQGSSYEQYF. This chain links TRBV10-3 with TRBJ2-7; 7 bases are shared with TRBD1. The CDR3 extends over 12 amino acids. Looked up from germline, CDR1 is ENHRY and CDR2 is SYGVKD. Germline trimming cut 10 bases from V and 1 base from J; bases unmatched to any gene: 4.

This clonotype has a single count. The chain links TRBV5-1 to TRBJ2-2; possibly TRBD1 for D (5 bases). The CDR3 totals 14 residues. V lost 3 bases, J lost 3 bases, and 9 bases lay in between. Germline values: CDR1 SGHRS, CDR2 YFSETQ. DNA for the CDR3: TGCGCCAGCAGCTCAGGGTCTTACACCGGGGAGCTGTTTTTT. Translating it yields CASSSGSYTGELFF.

This clonotype was seen ten or more times. The V call is TRBV5-1, the J call TRBJ1-3; D gene unclear. Germline V gene lookup returns CDR1 SGHRS and CDR2 YFSETQ. Trimming pared 5 bases from V and 0 bases from J, leaving 12 bases between. The CDR3 has 15 amino acids. The CDR3: CASSFGHRSGNTIYF. CDR3 coding DNA: TGCGCCAGCAGTTTCGGCCATCGCTCTGGAAACACCATATATTTT.